This T cell receptor (beta chain) was identified in a study of T cell responses to AZD1222 COVID-19 vaccine (dated by TCRdb to about 2021). In the study overall: TCR sequencing covered over 230 trial participants: 200 to 220 given two doses of AZD1222 and 26 given two doses of MenACWY control vaccine. Trial participants were enrolled by age into 18-55, 56-69 and 70-plus year subgroups, with approximately 150, 30 and 60 TCR-sequenced participants respectively. Results and caveats for the whole study, not just this receptor: CD4 TCRs associated with the vaccine covered the entire spike protein, and the dominant responses were in regions 160-218 and 743-854. Conclusions about previously exposed vaccinees are limited, since just a handful of AZD1222 recipients were seropositive for SARS-CoV-2 at baseline. The 56-69-year group was small, and its depth increase did not reach significance, likely because of low power. No day 14 peak-response samples were available, so repertoires were characterized only after the peak T cell response. Most participants were white British and females outnumbered males, and the authors suggested that clonal diversity may have been underestimated. A significant rise in spike-specific TCR breadth and depth was observed after two AZD1222 doses relative to day 0 and relative to MenACWY recipients. Reportedly, close to half of the unique spike-specific TCRs recognized epitopes lying outside the regions that are mutated in the B.1.351 and B.1.1.7 variants.

The CDR3 regions of human TCRbeta chains were subjected to immunosequencing. The study's own analysis went as follows. TCRs in the repertoires were compared against a reference library of SARS-CoV-2-specific TCRs that had been generated with the MIRA antigen-specificity platform. Breadth was defined as the fraction of unique TCRs that were SARS-CoV-2-associated. Depth was defined as the fraction of total T cells that were SARS-CoV-2-associated. Using the MIRA data, every spike-specific TCR was mapped to the spike region that the TCR reacted to and assigned to either a CD4 or a CD8 class. Log10-transformed breadth and depth values were compared by one-way ANOVA with Sidak's multiple comparisons tests. Not all clones reach the TCRdb copy of this immuneACCESS table, which keeps in-frame sequences only. Checked studies attribute under half of the gap to unresolved V genes and leave the rest unexplained. V, J and clone size are taken as reported in that table, and D and trimming were inferred from the DNA itself. The sample table contains 120,000 or so clones; only one count was recorded for roughly 88% of them. Of the sample, around a quarter falls within the top ten clones.

The label giving this sample's time point can be read as: about 28 days (+/-7) after the second vaccine dose. Because spike-specific TCR depth and breadth did not differ between the two schedules, AZD1222 recipients who got a second dose at roughly 4 weeks were pooled with those who got a second dose at roughly 12 weeks. The vaccinee samples were drawn from two UK trials, COV001 and COV002, one of which was a single-blind randomized controlled phase 2/3 trial testing AZD1222 (ChAdOx1 nCoV-19) in healthy adults. Trial participant PBMC samples were collected at day 0 and day 28 after the second dose for TCRbeta chain sequencing. There are 14 amino acids in the CDR3, from cysteine to phenylalanine inclusive. Only the CDR3 DNA is retained, 42 bases long and in frame from the first base. CDR1 and CDR2 (SEHNR, FQNEAQ) derive from the germline V gene (reference sequence). On this clone itself: Its cognate antigen has yet to be identified. One end of the junction does not line up with germline, which may come from a read error.

The receptor chain draws on TRBV7-9 and TRBJ1-3; the D gene is unclear. This clonotype originated in an adult who received the AZD1222 COVID-19 vaccine. Sequenced material: peripheral blood, taken 28 days after the second AZD1222 dose. Read as DNA, the sequence is TGTGCCAGCAGCTTAGGGGGTTCTGGAAACACCGTATATTTT. This codes for CASSLGGSGNTVYF. When the CDR3 is completed using the reference TRBV7-9 and TRBJ1-3 genes on either side, the full variable domain is DTGVSQNPRHKITKRGQNVTFRCDPISEHNRLYWYRQTLGQGPEFLTYFQNEAQLEKSRLLSDRFSAERPKGSFSTLEIQRTEQGDSAMYLCASSLGGSGNTVYFGEGSWLTVV.